Listed below are T cell receptor beta chains from one sample, sequenced in a study of T cells in Graves' hyperthyroidism and ophthalmopathy. TCRdb passed the multiplex PCR reads through MiXCR, listing each CDR3 protein once. The sample has 600,000 to 800,000 distinct CDR3 sequences; around 40% are singletons. The specimen sequenced was blood. Receptors were obtained from a woman aged 40 to 49 with Graves' hyperthyroidism. The CDR3 runs from the conserved cysteine through the conserved F or W. The D gene is left open where the match is weak. Not all rows give a size; the values are once, few, many and, for expanded clones, a class.

16 | TRBJ2-2 | TRBD1 | TRBV10-3 | . | TGTGCCAGCTCACCGTCCGAGACAGGGGCCACCGGGGAGCTGTTTTTT | CASSPSETGATGELFF
14 | TRBJ2-5 | . | TRBV7-6 | many | TGTGCCAGCAGCTTAGCGACCCCGGGCGAGACCCAGTACTTC | CASSLATPGETQYF
14 | TRBJ2-7 | TRBD1 | TRBV19 | many | TGTGCCAGTAGAAGGGACAGGGGATCCTACGAGCAGTACTTC | CASRRDRGSYEQYF
14 | TRBJ2-5 | . | TRBV10-2 | . | TGCGCCAGCAGTGAGCCGCAGGCCAAAGAGACCCAGTACTTC | CASSEPQAKETQYF
18 | TRBJ1-1 | TRBD1 | TRBV5-1 | . | TGCGCCAGCAGCGAACAGGGGGCCGGCACCGGGGGGTACACTGAAGCTTTCTTT | CASSEQGAGTGGYTEAFF
12 | TRBJ1-1 | . | TRBV19 | few | TGTGCCAGTACGGGCAGTACCACTGAAGCTTTCTTT | CASTGSTTEAFF
17 | TRBJ1-5 | TRBD1 | TRBV7-2 | few | TGTGCCAGCAGCTGGGGGACAGGGGGCTGGAGCAATCAGCCCCAGCATTTT | CASSWGTGGWSNQPQHF
14 | TRBJ2-5 | . | TRBV5-1 | . | TGCGCCAGCAGCTTGGTGGCCGGGGTGGAGACCCAGTACTTC | CASSLVAGVETQYF
15 | TRBJ2-5 | . | TRBV11-2 | once | TGTGCCAGCAGCCAAAGTGCCGGGCTGGGAGAGACCCAGTACTTC | CASSQSAGLGETQYF
15 | TRBJ1-5 | TRBD1 | TRBV9 | once | TGTGCCAGCAGCGTCACAGGGGGATCATTCCAGCCCCAGCATTTT | CASSVTGGSFQPQHF
14 | TRBJ1-1 | . | TRBV7-9 | few | TGTGCCAGCAGCTTAGACCTCCCGAACACTGAAGCTTTCTTT | CASSLDLPNTEAFF
13 | TRBJ1-4 | . | TRBV2 | many | TGTGCCAGCAAACGACAGGCCGATGAAAAACTGTTTTTT | CASKRQADEKLFF
17 | TRBJ1-3 | TRBD1 | TRBV2 | few | TGTGCCAGCAGTGAATTTTTCGGGACAGACTCTGGAAACACCATATATTTT | CASSEFFGTDSGNTIYF
13 | TRBJ1-2 | . | TRBV12-3/TRBV12-4 | few | TGTGCCAGCAGTTTAAACGGGGAGGATGGCTACACCTTC | CASSLNGEDGYTF
14 | TRBJ1-2 | . | TRBV12-3/TRBV12-4 | many | TGTGCCAGCAGTTCGAGTCGGCTGCACTATGGCTACACCTTC | CASSSSRLHYGYTF
14 | TRBJ2-5 | TRBD1 | TRBV9 | . | TGTGCCAGCAACTGGGACAGGGGGCCGGGGACCCAGTACTTC | CASNWDRGPGTQYF
11 | TRBJ1-2 | . | TRBV12-3/TRBV12-4 | few | TGTGCCAGCGGACATATCTATGGCTACACCTTC | CASGHIYGYTF
15 | TRBJ1-5 | . | TRBV4-3 | many | TGCGCCAGCAGCCAAGATCAGAATAGCAATCAGCCCCAGCATTTT | CASSQDQNSNQPQHF
13 | TRBJ2-7 | TRBD1 | TRBV24-1 | many | TGTGCCACCAGTGAACAGGGGAGTTACGAGCAGTACTTC | CATSEQGSYEQYF
20 | TRBJ2-2 | TRBD2 | TRBV7-6 | few | TGTGCCAGCAGCTTAGGACCCGGCCAAATAAGGACTAGCGTGGGCGGGGAGCTGTTTTTT | CASSLGPGQIRTSVGGELFF
14 | TRBJ1-1 | . | TRBV20-1 | once | TGCAGTGCCACCCTTGGGGGCCCTAACACTGAAGCTTTCTTT | CSATLGGPNTEAFF
13 | TRBJ1-4 | TRBD1 | TRBV3-1 | many | TGTGCCAGCGGGGGACAGGGTGGTGAAAAACTGTTTTTT | CASGGQGGEKLFF
13 | TRBJ2-7 | . | TRBV14 | many | TGTGCCAGCAGCCGAGGGCACTCCTACGAGCAGTACTTC | CASSRGHSYEQYF
15 | TRBJ2-7 | . | TRBV7-9 | few | TGTGCCAGCAGACGCGGGGCGGGCACTCTCTACGAGCAGTACTTC | CASRRGAGTLYEQYF
14 | TRBJ1-6 | . | TRBV24-1 | many | TGTGCCACCAGTGATCGGGGATATAATTCACCCCTCCACTTT | CATSDRGYNSPLHF
12 | TRBJ1-3 | . | TRBV10-3 | many | TGTGCCATCAGTGAGTCACGCTCTCCTTCGAATTTT | CAISESRSPSNF
14 | TRBJ1-5 | . | TRBV6-5 | . | TGTGCCAGCAGTTACTCGGGGCACAATCGGCCCCAGCATTTT | CASSYSGHNRPQHF
16 | TRBJ1-5 | . | TRBV4-3 | few | TGCGCCAGCAGCCAAGGTTGGGGAAATAGCAATCAGCCCCAGCATTTT | CASSQGWGNSNQPQHF
13 | TRBJ1-5 | . | TRBV3-1 | few | TGTGCCAGCAGCCAAACGGAAGGCAGAACCCAGCATTTT | CASSQTEGRTQHF
13 | TRBJ1-1 | . | TRBV6-2/TRBV6-3 | few | TGTGCCAGCAGTACCCCTCGGGTATCTGAAGCTTTCTTT | CASSTPRVSEAFF
16 | TRBJ2-6 | . | TRBV6-5 | . | TGTGCCAGCAGCCAACGACGCCTCTCTGGGGCCAACGTCCTGACTTTC | CASSQRRLSGANVLTF
14 | TRBJ2-3 | TRBD1 | TRBV7-8 | . | TGTGCCAGCAGCTCGGCGACAGGGTCGGATACGCAGTATTTT | CASSSATGSDTQYF
15 | TRBJ2-5 | TRBD2 | TRBV12-3/TRBV12-4 | many | TGTGCCAGCGGATACAACCCAAGCGGGAGGGAGACCCAGTACTTC | CASGYNPSGRETQYF
13 | TRBJ1-4 | . | TRBV7-7 | . | TGTGCTAGCAGCCAATTCTCGGGGGGCAAACTGTTTTTT | CASSQFSGGKLFF
16 | TRBJ1-1 | TRBD1 | TRBV12-3/TRBV12-4 | . | TGTGCCAGCAGTTTAGGGGCAGGGGGGTTAAGAACTGAAGCTTTCTTT | CASSLGAGGLRTEAFF
13 | TRBJ2-7 | . | TRBV20-1 | . | TGCAGTGCTAGTCGCCGGGACGTAAGAGAGCAGCACTTC | CSASRRDVREQHF
15 | TRBJ1-4 | . | TRBV5-8 | . | TGTGCCAGCAGCTACCGACCTTCGGCTAATGAAAAACTGTTTTTT | CASSYRPSANEKLFF
13 | TRBJ2-2 | . | TRBV6-2/TRBV6-3 | . | TGTGCCAGCAGTTATCACGCCTCCGGGGAGCTGTTTTTT | CASSYHASGELFF
12 | TRBJ1-1 | . | TRBV20-1 | . | TGCAGTGCTAGCAATTCGAACACTGAAGCTTTCTTT | CSASNSNTEAFF
17 | TRBJ1-2 | . | TRBV10-1 | many | TGCGCCAGCAGCGCCACGGCTTCTGGCCCTGGGGGATATGGCTACACCTTC | CASSATASGPGGYGYTF
16 | TRBJ1-2 | . | TRBV15 | many | TGTGCCACCAGCAGAGATCTAGCCAGGGCAGGCTATGGCTACACCTTC | CATSRDLARAGYGYTF
15 | TRBJ2-7 | TRBD2 | TRBV4-3 | . | TGCGCCAGCAGCCTGGAGCGGGGCGGAGGGTACGAGCAGTACTTC | CASSLERGGGYEQYF
15 | TRBJ1-1 | . | TRBV7-9 | many | TGTGCCAGCAGCTTCGTGCGGGGGAGAGACACTGAAGCTTTCTTT | CASSFVRGRDTEAFF
18 | TRBJ2-7 | . | TRBV7-9 | few | TGTGCCAGCAGCTTAACTGGGCCCGGGGGACCGCTCTCCTACGAGCAGTACTTC | CASSLTGPGGPLSYEQYF
13 | TRBJ2-7 | . | TRBV7-3 | . | TGTGCCAGCAGCTTACGAGCTACCTACGAGCAGTACTTC | CASSLRATYEQYF
13 | TRBJ1-5 | . | TRBV6-5 | few | TGTGCCAGCAGACCGCTAAGAGATCAGCCCCAGCATTTT | CASRPLRDQPQHF
15 | TRBJ2-2 | . | TRBV29-1 | few | TGCAGCGTTGCCTCTTTAACTGCGGACACCGGGGAGCTGTTTTTT | CSVASLTADTGELFF
15 | TRBJ1-3 | . | TRBV10-3 | . | TGTGCCATCACTAAGGGAGGAGGATCTGGAAACACCATATATTTT | CAITKGGGSGNTIYF
14 | TRBJ1-6 | . | TRBV7-9 | . | TGTGCCAGCAGCTCTGGAGACAGTAGGTCACCCCTCCACTTT | CASSSGDSRSPLHF
15 | TRBJ1-4 | . | TRBV6-5 | many | TGTGCCAGCAGTTCCAACACAGACGGGAGTGAAAAACTGTTTTTT | CASSSNTDGSEKLFF
17 | TRBJ1-5 | . | TRBV20-1 | many | TGCAGTGCTAGAGGTCGTGGATTTGGGAATAGCAATCAGCCCCAGCATTTT | CSARGRGFGNSNQPQHF
13 | TRBJ2-3 | TRBD1 | TRBV11-2 | . | TGTGCCACAAAGGACAGGGGGACAGATACGCAGTATTTT | CATKDRGTDTQYF
14 | TRBJ1-1 | . | TRBV6-1 | few | TGTGCCAGCACTCAAATTACAGGGTCCACTGAAGCTTTCTTT | CASTQITGSTEAFF
12 | TRBJ1-3 | . | TRBV24-1 | many | TGTGCCACCAGCCAGGGGAGAAACACCATATATTTT | CATSQGRNTIYF